This TCR beta chain was captured by sequencing in a study of cytomegalovirus exposure and HLA in healthy donors. Looking at the study overall: A later analysis reported the same platform for the 120 or so validation repertoires and the 500 to 750 first-cohort repertoires. Study-level findings and limits: Altogether, about 160 TCR beta chains were recorded as cytomegalovirus-associated.

The junction had 1 base not matched to a gene; V was cut back by 2 bases and J by 1 base. This CDR3 contains 15 residues. CDR1 is SGDLS and CDR2 is YYNGEE in the germline V gene. Details on this clone: Antigen: not known.

The method was immunoSEQ multiplex PCR; TCRdb's version includes in-frame clones alone and lacks a portion of them. The repertoire consists of fewer than 350,000 clones, with roughly 90% occurring once and the leading ten covering over 0.85%. The receptor comes from a woman under 30 in good health and CMV-seronegative. The V and J genes are TRBV9 and TRBJ2-2, with TRBD1 matching over 8 bases. The sample consisted of PBMCs. DNA for the CDR3: TGTGCCAGCAGCGTTGGACAGGGGAACACCGGGGAGCTGTTTTTT. Translation gives CASSVGQGNTGELFF.